These 7 T cell receptor beta chains were all obtained from the same sample, sequenced in a study of blood T cell repertoires in COVID-19. TCRdb's table, derived via immunoSEQ multiplex PCR, lists solely in-frame clones and lacks some. The sample consists of approximately 160,000 clones, more than 90% of them appearing once. The sample consisted of peripheral blood. These receptor sequences come from a man aged 60-69 years with active or convalescent COVID-19.

V is TRBV5-6 and J is TRBJ2-3; possibly TRBD2 for D (5 bases). V lost 4 bases, J lost 0 bases, and 15 bases lay in between. In germline, CDR1 is SGHDT, CDR2 YYEEEE. The length of the CDR3 is 16 residues. Here the CDR3 DNA reads TGTGCCAGCAGCGCCACCGGACGCGGGAGCACAGATACGCAGTATTTT. Translated: CASSATGRGSTDTQYF.

The chain uses TRBV12-3 or TRBV12-4 and TRBJ1-6; TRBD1 is a possible D gene (6 bases). The CDR3 is 13 residues long. With 5 bases removed from V and 4 bases from J, the gap between germline ends came to 6 bases. The CDR3, as DNA: TGTGCCAGCAGTCAGGGGTATAATTCACCCCTCCACTTT. It yields the protein CASSQGYNSPLHF.

Remarks on this clone: A junction end diverges from the germline sequence, so it may reflect a read error. The V call is TRBV27, the J call TRBJ1-2, with TRBD1 matching over 9 bases. Germline CDR1 reads MNHEY; CDR2 reads SMNVEV (reference sequence). The CDR3 extends over 14 amino acids. The CDR3 DNA is TGTGCCAGCAGTATATCCGGGACAGGGAGTGGCTACACCTTC. This codes for CASSISGTGSGYTF.

This chain joins TRBV7-6 and TRBJ2-7; D possibly corresponds to TRBD1 (6 bases). Per the germline V gene, CDR1 is SGHVS and CDR2 is FNYEAQ. The CDR3 contains 15 residues. The V end was cut by 2 bases, the J end by 0 bases, with 11 bases between. DNA of the CDR3: TGTGCCAGCAGCTTATTCGGGACATCCTCCTACGAGCAGTACTTC. Translated: CASSLFGTSSYEQYF.

The V gene is TRBV18, the J gene TRBJ2-3; D not certain. Germline V gene lookup returns CDR1 KGHSH and CDR2 LQKENI. The CDR3 contains 12 residues. The V end lost 6 bases, the J end lost 3 bases, and 7 bases lay between the germline ends. CDR3 loop: CASSFLTDTQYF. The CDR3 DNA sequence: TGTGCCAGCTCTTTCTTAACAGATACGCAGTATTTT.

The V call is TRBV14, the J call TRBJ2-3, with TRBD2 matching over 9 bases. V shed 1 base, J shed 2 bases, and the junction held 7 bases outside the gene matches. The CDR3 consists of 17 residues. CDR1 is SGHDN and CDR2 is FVKESK in the germline V gene. This CDR3 reads CASSQGVLAGFTDTQYF. CDR3 nucleotides: TGTGCCAGCAGCCAAGGGGTTCTAGCGGGATTCACAGATACGCAGTATTTT.

J is TRBJ1-3 and V is TRBV4-1; D gene uncertain. The CDR3 runs to 16 residues. CDR1 MGHRA and CDR2 YSYEKL come from the germline V gene. V was clipped by 3 bases and J by 2 bases, with 14 bases between them. CDR3 loop: CASSHLVKSTGNTIYF. As DNA, the CDR3 is TGCGCCAGCAGCCACCTAGTGAAATCGACTGGAAACACCATATATTTT.